The T cell receptor (beta chain) described here comes from a study of human T cells and chemical hapten exposure. MiXCR, applied by TCRdb to the RACE reads, yields one record per CDR3 protein. Among some 180,000 distinct CDR3 sequences, about a fifth were seen once, and the ten largest hold about 6.7%. Trimming removed 4 bases from V and 7 bases from J, with 16 bases in between. The CDR3 totals 14 residues. Time point of the sample: patch test 1, 2 weeks after DPC sensitization. Treatment of the sample: therapeutic diphenylcyclopropenone sensitization with weekly scalp DPC. Samples of blood were obtained prior to the application of each patch test.

V is TRBV12-3 or TRBV12-4 and J is TRBJ1-1, with D perhaps TRBD1 (5 bases). This specimen consisted of whole blood, obtained in connection with sensitization to the hapten diphenylcyclopropenone (DPC). The sequence was obtained from a woman in her forties or fifties with alopecia areata. Some clones in this sample may be carry-over from other donors' samples. In DNA, the CDR3 is TGTGCCAGCAGTTCCGGGACTAAGACCGGTGAAGCTTTCTTT. Translation gives CASSSGTKTGEAFF.